The entry below gives a single T cell receptor (beta chain) sequence along with its context. Its antigen is unidentified. The study ran its PCR with 60 Vbeta and 13 Jbeta primers. Sequencing used immunoSEQ multiplex PCR; TCRdb keeps in-frame clones, though not all of them. The repertoire holds roughly 110,000 clones, about 70% seen once, with 0.85% to 0.9% in the top ten. Between the trimmed V and J ends, which lost 7 bases and 0 bases, there was a span of 9 bases. The CDR3 runs 13 residues. Germline V lookup: CDR1 MNHEY, CDR2 SVGAGI. This record comes from a study of cytomegalovirus exposure and HLA in healthy donors. Across the whole study: A prior study identified 110 million or so unique TCR beta sequences from about 180 million T cells.

Study conclusions and caveats: Some V segments could not be told apart, so they were left out, TRBV6-2 and TRBV6-3 among them. A reported reduction in N-insertions relative to the roughly 710-donor mean was seen in an Asian-associated ancestry cluster in a later analysis.

The sample was PBMCs. The receptor's source is a woman aged 25-40 years in good health and CMV-seronegative. The chain has TRBV6-5 and TRBJ1-1; TRBD1 might be the D (5 bases). Written as DNA, the CDR3 is TGTGCCAGCACGCGGGGGATGAACACTGAAGCTTTCTTT. Translation gives CASTRGMNTEAFF.